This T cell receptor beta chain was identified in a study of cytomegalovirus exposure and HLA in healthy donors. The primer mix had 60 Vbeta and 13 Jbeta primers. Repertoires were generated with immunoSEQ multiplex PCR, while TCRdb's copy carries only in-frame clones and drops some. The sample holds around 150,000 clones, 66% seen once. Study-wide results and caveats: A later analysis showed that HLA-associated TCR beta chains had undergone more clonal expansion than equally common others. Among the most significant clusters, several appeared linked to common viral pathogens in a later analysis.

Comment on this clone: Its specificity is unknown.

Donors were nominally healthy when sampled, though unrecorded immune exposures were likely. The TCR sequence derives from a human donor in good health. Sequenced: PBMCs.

The CDR3 is CASSHGTGFEAFF. CDR3 bases: TGCGCCAGCAGCCACGGGACAGGGTTTGAAGCTTTCTTT. The chain employs TRBV5-1 and TRBJ1-1; TRBD1 agrees at 9 bases. Germline assignment: CDR1 SGHRS and CDR2 YFSETQ. The length of the CDR3 is 13 residues. The V segment lost 4 bases and the J segment 7 bases; nucleotides outside the gene matches: 5.